The text below deals with one T cell receptor (beta chain). The CDR3 has 15 residues. CDR1 is SGHNT and CDR2 is YYREEE in the germline V gene (reference sequence). With 3 bases removed from V and 10 bases from J, the gap between germline ends came to 17 bases. Sequencing was performed with immunoSEQ multiplex PCR; in TCRdb, only in-frame clones are kept and a portion is missing. The table includes roughly 48,000 clones, just over 85% detected once. This sample is part of a study of T cell changes during pregnancy in multiple sclerosis. This rearrangement joins TRBV5-4 to TRBJ1-6; D remains ambiguous. This TCR was recovered from a female donor with multiple sclerosis, enrolled in a pregnancy study. The sample in question was CD4+ T cells from peripheral blood mononuclear cells, obtained in the second trimester of pregnancy. CDR3 in DNA: TGTGCCAGCAGCTCTCTACCCCTAGGTGCATCACCCCTCCACTTT. Its protein is CASSSLPLGASPLHF.